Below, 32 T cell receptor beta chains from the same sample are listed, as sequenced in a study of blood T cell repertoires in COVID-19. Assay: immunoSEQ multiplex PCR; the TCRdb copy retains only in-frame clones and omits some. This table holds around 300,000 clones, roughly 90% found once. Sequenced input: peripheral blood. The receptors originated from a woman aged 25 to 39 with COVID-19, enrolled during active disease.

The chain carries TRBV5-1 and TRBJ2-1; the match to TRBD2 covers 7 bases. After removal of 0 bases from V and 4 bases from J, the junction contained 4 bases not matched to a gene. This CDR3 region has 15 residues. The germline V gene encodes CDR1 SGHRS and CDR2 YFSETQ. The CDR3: CASSLVERDYNEQFF. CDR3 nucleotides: TGCGCCAGCAGCTTGGTCGAGCGGGATTACAATGAGCAGTTCTTC.

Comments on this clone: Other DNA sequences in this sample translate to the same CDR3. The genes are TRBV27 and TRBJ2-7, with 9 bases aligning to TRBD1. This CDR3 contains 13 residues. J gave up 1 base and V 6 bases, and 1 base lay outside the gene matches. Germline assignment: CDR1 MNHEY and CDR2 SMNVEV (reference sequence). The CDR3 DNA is TGTGCCAGCAGGACAGGGGGATCCTACGAGCAGTACTTC. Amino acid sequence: CASRTGGSYEQYF.

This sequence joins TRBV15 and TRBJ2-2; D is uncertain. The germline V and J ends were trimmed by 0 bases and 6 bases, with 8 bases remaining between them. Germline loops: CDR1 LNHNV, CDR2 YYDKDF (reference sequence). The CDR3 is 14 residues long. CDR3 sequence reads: CATSRDQTSGELFF. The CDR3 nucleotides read TGTGCCACCAGCAGAGATCAGACTTCCGGGGAGCTGTTTTTT.

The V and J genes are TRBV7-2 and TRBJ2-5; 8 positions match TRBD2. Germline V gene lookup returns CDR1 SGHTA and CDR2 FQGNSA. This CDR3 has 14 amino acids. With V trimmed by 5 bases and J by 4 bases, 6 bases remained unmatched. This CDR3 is CASSPYSGRETQYF. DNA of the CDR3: TGTGCCAGCAGCCCATACAGCGGGAGAGAGACCCAGTACTTC.

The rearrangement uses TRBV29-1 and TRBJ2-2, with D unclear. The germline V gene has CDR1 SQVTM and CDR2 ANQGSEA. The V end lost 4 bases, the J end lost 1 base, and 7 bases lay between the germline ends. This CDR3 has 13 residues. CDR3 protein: CSVAGQNTGELFF. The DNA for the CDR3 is TGCAGCGTTGCTGGGCAGAACACCGGGGAGCTGTTTTTT.

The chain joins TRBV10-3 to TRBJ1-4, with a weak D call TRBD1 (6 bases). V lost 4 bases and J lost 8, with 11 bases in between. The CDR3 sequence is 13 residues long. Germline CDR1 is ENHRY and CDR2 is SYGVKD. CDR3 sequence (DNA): TGTGCCATCAGTGCCCGACAGGAGGAAAAACTGTTTTTT. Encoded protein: CAISARQEEKLFF.

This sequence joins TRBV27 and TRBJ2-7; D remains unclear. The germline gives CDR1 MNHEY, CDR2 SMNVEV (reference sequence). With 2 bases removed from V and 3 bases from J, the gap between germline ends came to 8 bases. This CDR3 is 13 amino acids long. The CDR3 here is CASSLNSGYEQYF. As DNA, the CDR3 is TGTGCCAGCAGTTTAAACTCAGGCTACGAGCAGTACTTC.

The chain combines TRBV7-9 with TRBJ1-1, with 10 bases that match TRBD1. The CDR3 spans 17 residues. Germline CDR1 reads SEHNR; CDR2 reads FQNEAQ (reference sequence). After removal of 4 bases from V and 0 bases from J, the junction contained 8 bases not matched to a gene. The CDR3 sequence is CASSSGQGVIMNTEAFF. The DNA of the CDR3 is TGTGCCAGCAGCTCCGGACAGGGGGTGATCATGAACACTGAAGCTTTCTTT.

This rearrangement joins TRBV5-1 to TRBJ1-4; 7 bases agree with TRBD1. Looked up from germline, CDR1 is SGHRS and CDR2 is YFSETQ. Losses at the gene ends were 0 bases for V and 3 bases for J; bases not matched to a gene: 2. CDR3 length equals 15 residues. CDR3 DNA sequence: TGCGCCAGCAGCTTGGAAGGACAGGCTAATGAAAAACTGTTTTTT. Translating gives CASSLEGQANEKLFF.

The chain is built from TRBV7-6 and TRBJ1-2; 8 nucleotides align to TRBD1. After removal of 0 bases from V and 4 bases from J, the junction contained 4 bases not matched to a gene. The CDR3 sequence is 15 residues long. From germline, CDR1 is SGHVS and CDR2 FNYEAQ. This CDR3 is CASSLAGQGGYGYTF. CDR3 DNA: TGTGCCAGCAGCTTAGCAGGACAGGGCGGCTATGGCTACACCTTC.

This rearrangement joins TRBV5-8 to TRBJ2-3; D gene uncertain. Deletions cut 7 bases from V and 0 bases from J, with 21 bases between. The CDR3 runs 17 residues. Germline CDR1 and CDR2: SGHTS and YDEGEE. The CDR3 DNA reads TGTGCCAGCCCCCTAGGCTTACCGAGTTCTAGCACAGATACGCAGTATTTT. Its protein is CASPLGLPSSSTDTQYF.

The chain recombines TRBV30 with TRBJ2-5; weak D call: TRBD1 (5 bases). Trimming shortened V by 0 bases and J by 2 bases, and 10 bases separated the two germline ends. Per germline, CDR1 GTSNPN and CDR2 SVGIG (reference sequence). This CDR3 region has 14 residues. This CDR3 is CAWSVLRGQETQYF. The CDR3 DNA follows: TGTGCCTGGAGTGTACTTAGGGGACAAGAGACCCAGTACTTC.

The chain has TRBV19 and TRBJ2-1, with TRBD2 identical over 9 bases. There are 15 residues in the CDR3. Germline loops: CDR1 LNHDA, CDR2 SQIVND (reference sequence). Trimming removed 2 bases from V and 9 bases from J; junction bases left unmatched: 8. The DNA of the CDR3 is TGTGCCAGTAGTATAATGGGGACTAGCAGTCGTGAGCAGTTCTTC. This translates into CASSIMGTSSREQFF.

The CDR3 sequence: CASSSLGGQGGPRSPLHF. In DNA form, the CDR3 reads TGTGCCAGCAGCTCGTTGGGGGGACAGGGGGGCCCTAGGTCACCCCTCCACTTT. The rearrangement joins TRBV7-2 to TRBJ1-6, with TRBD1 identical over 11 bases. The CDR3 length is 18 residues. V shed 4 bases, J shed 10 bases, and the junction held 15 bases outside the gene matches. CDR1 and CDR2 from the germline V gene are SGHTA and FQGNSA.

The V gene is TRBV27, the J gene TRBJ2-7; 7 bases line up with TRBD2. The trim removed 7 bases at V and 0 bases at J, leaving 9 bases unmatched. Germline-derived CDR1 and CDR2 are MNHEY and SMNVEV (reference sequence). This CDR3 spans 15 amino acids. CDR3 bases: TGTGCCAGCAAGTCGGGGGGAAGGGACTCCTACGAGCAGTACTTC. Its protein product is CASKSGGRDSYEQYF.

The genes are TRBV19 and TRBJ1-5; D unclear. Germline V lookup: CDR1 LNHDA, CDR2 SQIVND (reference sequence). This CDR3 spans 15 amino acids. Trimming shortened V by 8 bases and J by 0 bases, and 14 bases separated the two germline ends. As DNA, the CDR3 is TGTGCCAGTCGGGGAGTAGATCATAGCAATCAGCCCCAGCATTTT. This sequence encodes CASRGVDHSNQPQHF.

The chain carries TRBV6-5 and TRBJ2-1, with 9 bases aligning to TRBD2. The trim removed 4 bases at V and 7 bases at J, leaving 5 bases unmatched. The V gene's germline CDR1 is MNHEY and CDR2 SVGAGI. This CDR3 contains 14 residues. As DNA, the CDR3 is TGTGCCAGCAGTTCGACTAGCGGTTTTAATGAGCAGTTCTTC. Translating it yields CASSSTSGFNEQFF.

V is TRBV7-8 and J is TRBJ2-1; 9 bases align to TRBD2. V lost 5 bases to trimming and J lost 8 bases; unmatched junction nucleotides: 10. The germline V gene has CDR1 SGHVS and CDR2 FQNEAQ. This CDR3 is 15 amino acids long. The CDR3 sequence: CASSPPGLAADEQFF. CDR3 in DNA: TGTGCCAGCAGCCCGCCGGGACTAGCAGCAGATGAGCAGTTCTTC.

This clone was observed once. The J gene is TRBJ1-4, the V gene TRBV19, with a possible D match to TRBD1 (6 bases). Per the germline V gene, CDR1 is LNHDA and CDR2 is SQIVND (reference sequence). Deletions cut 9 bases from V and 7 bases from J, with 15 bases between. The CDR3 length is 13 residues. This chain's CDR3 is CASPGGLGEKLFF. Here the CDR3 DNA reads TGTGCCAGCCCCGGGGGGCTGGGTGAAAAACTGTTTTTT.

The CDR3 DNA follows: TGTGCCAGCAGCCAGGTCAGCTATGGCTACACCTTC. Encoded protein: CASSQVSYGYTF. The genes are TRBV28 and TRBJ1-2; D unclear. Germline CDR1 and CDR2: MDHEN and SYDVKM. The length of the CDR3 is 12 residues. V lost 6 bases, J lost 4 bases, and 9 bases lay in between.

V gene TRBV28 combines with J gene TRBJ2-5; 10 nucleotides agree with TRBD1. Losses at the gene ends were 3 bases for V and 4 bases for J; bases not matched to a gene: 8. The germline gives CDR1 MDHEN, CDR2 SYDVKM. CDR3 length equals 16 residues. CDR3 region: CASSLPRDRGPETQYF. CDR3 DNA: TGTGCCAGCAGTTTGCCCCGAGACAGGGGGCCAGAGACCCAGTACTTC.

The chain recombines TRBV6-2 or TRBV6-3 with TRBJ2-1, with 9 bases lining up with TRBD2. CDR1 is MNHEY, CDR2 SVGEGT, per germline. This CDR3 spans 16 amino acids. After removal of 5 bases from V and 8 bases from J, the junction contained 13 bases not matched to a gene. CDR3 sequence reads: CASSLAGGPFWDEQFF. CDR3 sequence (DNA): TGTGCCAGCAGTCTTGCGGGAGGGCCTTTCTGGGATGAGCAGTTCTTC.

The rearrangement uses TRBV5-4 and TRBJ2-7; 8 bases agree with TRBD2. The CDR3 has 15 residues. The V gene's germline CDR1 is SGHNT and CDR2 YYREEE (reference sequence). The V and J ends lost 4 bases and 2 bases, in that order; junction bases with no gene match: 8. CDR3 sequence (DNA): TGTGCCAGCAGCCTTGATACTAGCGGCCCCTACGAGCAGTACTTC. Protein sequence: CASSLDTSGPYEQYF.

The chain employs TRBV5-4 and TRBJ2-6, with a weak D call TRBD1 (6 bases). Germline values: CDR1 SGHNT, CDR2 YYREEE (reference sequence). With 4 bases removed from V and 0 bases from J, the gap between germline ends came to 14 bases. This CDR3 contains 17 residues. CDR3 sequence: CASSQGQRVSGANVLTF. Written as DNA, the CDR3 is TGTGCCAGCAGCCAAGGACAGAGAGTCTCTGGGGCCAACGTCCTGACTTTC.

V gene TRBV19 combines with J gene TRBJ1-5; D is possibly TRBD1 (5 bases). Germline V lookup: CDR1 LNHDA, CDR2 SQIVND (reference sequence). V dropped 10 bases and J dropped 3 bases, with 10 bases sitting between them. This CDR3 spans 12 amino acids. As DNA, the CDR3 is TGTGCCACTTCAGGGTCCAATCAGCCCCAGCATTTT. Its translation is CATSGSNQPQHF.

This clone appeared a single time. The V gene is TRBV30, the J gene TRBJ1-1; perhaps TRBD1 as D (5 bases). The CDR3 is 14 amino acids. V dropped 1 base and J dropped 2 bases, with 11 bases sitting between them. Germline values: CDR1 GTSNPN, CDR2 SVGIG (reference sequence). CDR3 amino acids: CAWSGRASNTEAFF. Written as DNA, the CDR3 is TGTGCCTGGAGTGGCAGGGCCAGTAACACTGAAGCTTTCTTT.

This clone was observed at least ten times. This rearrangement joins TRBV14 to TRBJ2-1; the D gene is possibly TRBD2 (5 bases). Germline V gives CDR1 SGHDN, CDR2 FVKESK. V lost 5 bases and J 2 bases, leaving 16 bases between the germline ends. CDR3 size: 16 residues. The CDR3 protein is CASSSRDSPTYNEQFF. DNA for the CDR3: TGTGCCAGCAGCTCCCGGGATAGCCCTACCTACAATGAGCAGTTCTTC.

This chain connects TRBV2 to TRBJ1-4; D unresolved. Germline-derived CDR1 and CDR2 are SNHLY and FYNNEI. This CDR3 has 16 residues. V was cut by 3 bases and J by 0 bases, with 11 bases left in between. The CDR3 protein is CASSDEILATNEKLFF. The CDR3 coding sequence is TGTGCCAGCAGTGACGAGATTTTGGCAACTAATGAAAAACTGTTTTTT. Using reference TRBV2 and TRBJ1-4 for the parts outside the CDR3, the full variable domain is EPEVTQTPSHQVTQMGQEVILRCVPISNHLYFYWYRQILGQKVEFLVSFYNNEISEKSEIFDDQFSVERPDGSNFTLKIRSTKLEDSAMYFCASSDEILATNEKLFFGSGTQLSVL.

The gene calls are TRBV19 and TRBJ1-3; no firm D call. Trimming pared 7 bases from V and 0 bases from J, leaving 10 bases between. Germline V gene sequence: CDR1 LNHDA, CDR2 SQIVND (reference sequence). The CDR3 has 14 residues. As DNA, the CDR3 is TGTGCCAGTACCGAACTTCGCTCTGGAAACACCATATATTTT. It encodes CASTELRSGNTIYF.

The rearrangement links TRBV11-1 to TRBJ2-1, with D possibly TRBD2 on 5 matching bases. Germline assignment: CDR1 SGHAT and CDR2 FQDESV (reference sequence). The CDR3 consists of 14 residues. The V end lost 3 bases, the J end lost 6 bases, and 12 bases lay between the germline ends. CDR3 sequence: CASSFGGSVNEQFF. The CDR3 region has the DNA TGTGCCAGCAGCTTCGGTGGGAGTGTCAATGAGCAGTTCTTC.

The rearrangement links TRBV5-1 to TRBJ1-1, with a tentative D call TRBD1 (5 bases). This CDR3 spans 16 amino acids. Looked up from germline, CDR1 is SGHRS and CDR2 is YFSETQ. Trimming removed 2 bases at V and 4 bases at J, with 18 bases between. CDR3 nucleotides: TGCGCCAGCAGCTTCCAGGGTTCTCTAGGGGCCACTGAAGCTTTCTTT. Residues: CASSFQGSLGATEAFF.

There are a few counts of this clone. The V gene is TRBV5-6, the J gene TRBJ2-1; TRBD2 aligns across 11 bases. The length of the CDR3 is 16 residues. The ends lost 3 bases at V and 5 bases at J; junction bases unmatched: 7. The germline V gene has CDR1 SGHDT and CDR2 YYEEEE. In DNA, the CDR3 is TGTGCCAGCAGCTCCGAGGTGGGACTAGCGGACAATGAGCAGTTCTTC. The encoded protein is CASSSEVGLADNEQFF.